The present entry profiles one T cell receptor (beta chain) with its context. This entry belongs to a study of blood T cell repertoires in COVID-19. Study information: Samples taken during acute and convalescent COVID-19 were collected in the United States, Italy and Spain. T cells, B-cell-depleted T cells, or PBMCs provided the cDNA or gDNA that served as material.

Cohort 3 recovered donors had two negative PCRs, clearance, or symptom resolution. The table came from immunoSEQ multiplex PCR; TCRdb's copy has only in-frame clones and leaves some out. The table shows roughly 300,000 clones, with 80% to 90% occurring only once. CDR3 length equals 13 residues. Trimming cost V 2 bases and J 8 bases; bases outside gene matches: 5. Germline V gene data show CDR1 as GTSNPN and CDR2 as SVGIG (reference sequence). The chain couples TRBV30 to TRBJ1-4, with 7 positions matching TRBD1. Material for sequencing was PBMCs or T cells enriched from blood (not recorded which). This TCR derives from a man under 40 who had recovered from COVID-19. CDR3 sequence: CAWSWGTDEKLFF. The CDR3 bases are TGTGCCTGGAGTTGGGGGACAGACGAAAAACTGTTTTTT.